Sequencing of this T cell receptor beta chain was carried out in a study of T cells after yellow fever vaccination. For the study at large: Fractions low in cell number were prepared with SMART-Seq v4 Ultra Low Input. Study conclusions and caveats: Among primary-vaccination clones, most reappeared after the booster, at around 97% for CD4 and approximately 90% for CD8. There was a possibility that FACS-sorted repertoires contained abundant clonotypes contaminating from the bulk population.

On this clonotype: Its antigen is not known.

It was through 5'RACE template switching that TCR cDNA was made, with a universal primer site and UMIs added. MiXCR was run by TCRdb on the 5' RACE reads, yielding one entry per CDR3 protein. The table records 450,000 to 600,000 distinct CDR3 sequences, 17% of them present only once. V was trimmed by 4 bases and J by 0 bases, leaving 23 bases between them. The CDR3 contains 19 residues. Germline V gene data show CDR1 as SGHRS and CDR2 as YFSETQ. The rearrangement uses TRBV5-1 and TRBJ1-5, with no clear D. This specimen was PBMCs, taken about 5 days after the first yellow fever vaccination. This TCR derives from a man younger than 35 who received the YFV17D yellow fever vaccine. CDR3 region: CASSPLQRADPYSNQPQHF. In DNA, the CDR3 is TGCGCCAGCAGCCCGCTCCAGCGGGCGGACCCTTATAGCAATCAGCCCCAGCATTTT.